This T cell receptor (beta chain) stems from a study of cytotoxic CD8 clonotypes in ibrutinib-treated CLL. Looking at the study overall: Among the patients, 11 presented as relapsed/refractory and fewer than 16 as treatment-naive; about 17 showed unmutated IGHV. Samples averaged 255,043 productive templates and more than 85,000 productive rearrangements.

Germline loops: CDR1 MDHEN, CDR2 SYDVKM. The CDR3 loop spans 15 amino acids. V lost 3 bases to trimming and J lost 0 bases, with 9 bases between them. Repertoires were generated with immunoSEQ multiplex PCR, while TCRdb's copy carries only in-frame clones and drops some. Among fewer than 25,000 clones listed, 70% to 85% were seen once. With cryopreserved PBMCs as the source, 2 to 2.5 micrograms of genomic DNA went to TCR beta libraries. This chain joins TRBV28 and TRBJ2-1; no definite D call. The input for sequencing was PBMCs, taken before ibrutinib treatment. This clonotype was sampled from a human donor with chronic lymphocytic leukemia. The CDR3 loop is CASSLTVSSYNEQFF. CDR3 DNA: TGTGCCAGCAGTTTGACTGTAAGCTCCTACAATGAGCAGTTCTTC.